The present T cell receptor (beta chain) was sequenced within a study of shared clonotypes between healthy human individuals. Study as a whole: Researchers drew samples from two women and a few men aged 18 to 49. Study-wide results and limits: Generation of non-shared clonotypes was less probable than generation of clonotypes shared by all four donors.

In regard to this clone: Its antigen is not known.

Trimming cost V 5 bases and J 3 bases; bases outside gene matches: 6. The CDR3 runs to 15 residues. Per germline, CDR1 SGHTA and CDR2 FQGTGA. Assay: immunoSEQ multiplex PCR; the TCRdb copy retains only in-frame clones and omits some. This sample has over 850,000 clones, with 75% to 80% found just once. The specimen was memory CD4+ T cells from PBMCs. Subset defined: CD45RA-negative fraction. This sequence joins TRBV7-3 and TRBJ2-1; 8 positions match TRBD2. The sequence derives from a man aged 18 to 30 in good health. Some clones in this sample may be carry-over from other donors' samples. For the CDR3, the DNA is TGTGCCAGCAGCCCCCAAGCGGGAGACTACAATGAGCAGTTCTTC. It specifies CASSPQAGDYNEQFF.